This TCR beta chain was obtained from a study of blood T cell repertoires in COVID-19. On the study more broadly: The study counted Cohort 3 donors as recovered given two negative PCRs, clearance, or symptom resolution. Samples representing acute and convalescent COVID-19 were sourced from the United States, Italy and Spain.

Produced via immunoSEQ multiplex PCR; TCRdb's table is partial and in-frame only. This table has around 360,000 clones, 80% to 90% appearing once. The CDR3 has 15 residues. CDR1 MDHEN and CDR2 SYDVKM come from the germline V gene. V trimming: 4 bases; J trimming: 4 bases; junction bases outside the gene matches: 7. Cohorts were assigned according to the clinical history that participants reported. V and J are TRBV28 and TRBJ2-7, with 10 positions matching TRBD1. Sequenced: PBMCs or T cells enriched from blood (not recorded which). The origin of this receptor is a man between 35 and 55 years old in a cohort exposed to, infected with or recovered from COVID-19 (not recorded which). Here the CDR3 reads CASSSPGQGQYEQYF. CDR3 coding DNA: TGTGCCAGCAGTTCTCCGGGACAGGGGCAGTACGAGCAGTACTTC.